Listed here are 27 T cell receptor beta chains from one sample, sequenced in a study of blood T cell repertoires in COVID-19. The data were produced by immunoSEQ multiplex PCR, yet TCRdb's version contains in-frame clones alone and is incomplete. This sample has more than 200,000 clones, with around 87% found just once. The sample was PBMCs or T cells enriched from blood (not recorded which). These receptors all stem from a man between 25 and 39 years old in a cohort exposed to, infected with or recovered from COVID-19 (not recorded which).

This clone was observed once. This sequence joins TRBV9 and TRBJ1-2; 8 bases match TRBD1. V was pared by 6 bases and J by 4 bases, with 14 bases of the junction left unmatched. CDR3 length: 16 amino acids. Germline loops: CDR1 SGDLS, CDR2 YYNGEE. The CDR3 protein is CASNHLSQGAGYGYTF. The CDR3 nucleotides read TGTGCCAGCAACCATTTATCTCAGGGGGCGGGCTATGGCTACACCTTC.

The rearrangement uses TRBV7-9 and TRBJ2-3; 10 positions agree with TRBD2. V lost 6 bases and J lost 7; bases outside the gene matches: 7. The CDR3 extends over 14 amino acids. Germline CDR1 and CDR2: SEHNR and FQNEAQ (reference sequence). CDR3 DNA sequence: TGTGCCAGCAGTCTCCAGCGGGAGGGGAATACGCAGTATTTT. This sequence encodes CASSLQREGNTQYF.

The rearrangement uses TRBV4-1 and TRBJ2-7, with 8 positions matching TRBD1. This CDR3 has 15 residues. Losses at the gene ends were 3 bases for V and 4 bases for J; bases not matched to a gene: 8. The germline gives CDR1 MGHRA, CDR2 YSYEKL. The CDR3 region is CASSHRQGAQYEQYF. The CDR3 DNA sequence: TGCGCCAGCAGCCATCGGCAGGGGGCGCAATACGAGCAGTACTTC.

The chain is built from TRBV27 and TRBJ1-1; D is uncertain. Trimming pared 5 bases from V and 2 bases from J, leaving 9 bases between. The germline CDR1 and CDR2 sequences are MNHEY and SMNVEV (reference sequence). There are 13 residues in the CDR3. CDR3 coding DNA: TGTGCCAGCAGTCCCCTTATAAACACTGAAGCTTTCTTT. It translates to CASSPLINTEAFF.

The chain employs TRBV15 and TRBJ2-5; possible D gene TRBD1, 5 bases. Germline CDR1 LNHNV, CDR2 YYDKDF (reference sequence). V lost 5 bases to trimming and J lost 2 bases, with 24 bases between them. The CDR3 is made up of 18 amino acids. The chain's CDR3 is CATSGQSKGVGTQETQYF. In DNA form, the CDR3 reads TGTGCCACCAGCGGCCAGTCCAAAGGGGTTGGCACTCAAGAGACCCAGTACTTC. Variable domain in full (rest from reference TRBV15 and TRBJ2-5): DAMVIQNPRYQVTQFGKPVTLSCSQTLNHNVMYWYQQKSSQAPKLLFHYYDKDFNNEADTPDNFQSRRPNTSFCFLDIRSPGLGDTAMYLCATSGQSKGVGTQETQYFGPGTRLLVL.

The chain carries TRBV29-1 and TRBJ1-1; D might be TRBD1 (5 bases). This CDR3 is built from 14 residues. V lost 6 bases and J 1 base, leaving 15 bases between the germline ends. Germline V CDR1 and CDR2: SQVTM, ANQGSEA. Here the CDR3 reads CSVVKPGKNTEAFF. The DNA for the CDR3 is TGCAGCGTGGTTAAGCCAGGGAAGAACACTGAAGCTTTCTTT.

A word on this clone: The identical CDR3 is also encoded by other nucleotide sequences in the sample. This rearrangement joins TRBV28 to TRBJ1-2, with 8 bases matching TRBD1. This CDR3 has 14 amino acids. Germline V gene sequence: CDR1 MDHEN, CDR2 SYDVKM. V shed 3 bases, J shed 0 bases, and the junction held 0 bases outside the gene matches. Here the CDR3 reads CASSLTGANYGYTF. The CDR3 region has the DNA TGTGCCAGCAGTTTGACAGGGGCTAACTATGGCTACACCTTC.

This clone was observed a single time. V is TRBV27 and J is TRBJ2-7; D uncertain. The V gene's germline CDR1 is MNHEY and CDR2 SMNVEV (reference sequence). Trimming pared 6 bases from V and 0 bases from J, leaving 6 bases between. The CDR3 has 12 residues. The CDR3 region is CASSPLSYEQYF. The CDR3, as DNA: TGTGCCAGCAGCCCCCTCTCCTACGAGCAGTACTTC.

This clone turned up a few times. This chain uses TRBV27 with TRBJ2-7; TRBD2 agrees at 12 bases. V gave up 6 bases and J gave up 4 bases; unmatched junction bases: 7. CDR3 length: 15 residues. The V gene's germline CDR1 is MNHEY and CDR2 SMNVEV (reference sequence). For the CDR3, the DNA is TGTGCCAGCAGGGAACTAGCGGGAGGTGCTTACGAGCAGTACTTC. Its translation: CASRELAGGAYEQYF.

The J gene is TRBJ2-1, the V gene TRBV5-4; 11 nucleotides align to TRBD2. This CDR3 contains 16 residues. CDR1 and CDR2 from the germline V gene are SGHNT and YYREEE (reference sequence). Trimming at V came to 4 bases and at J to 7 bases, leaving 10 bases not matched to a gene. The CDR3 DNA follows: TGTGCCAGCAGCAGTTATCCGGGACTAGCGGTAAATGAGCAGTTCTTC. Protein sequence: CASSSYPGLAVNEQFF. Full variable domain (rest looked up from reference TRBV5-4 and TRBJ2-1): ETGVTQSPTHLIKTRGQQVTLRCSSQSGHNTVSWYQQALGQGPQFIFQYYREEENGRGNFPPRFSGLQFPNYSSELNVNALELDDSALYLCASSSYPGLAVNEQFFGPGTRLTVL.

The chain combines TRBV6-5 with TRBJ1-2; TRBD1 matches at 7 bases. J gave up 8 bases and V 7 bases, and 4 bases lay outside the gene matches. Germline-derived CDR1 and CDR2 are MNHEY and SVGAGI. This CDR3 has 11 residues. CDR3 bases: TGTGCCAGCACCAGGGGGGACGGCTACACCTTC. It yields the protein CASTRGDGYTF.

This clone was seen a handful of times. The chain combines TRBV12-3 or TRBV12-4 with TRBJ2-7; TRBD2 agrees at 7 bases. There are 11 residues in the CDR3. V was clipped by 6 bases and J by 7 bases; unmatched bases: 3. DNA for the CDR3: TGTGCCAGCAGCGGGAGGTATGAGCAGTACTTC. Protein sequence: CASSGRYEQYF.

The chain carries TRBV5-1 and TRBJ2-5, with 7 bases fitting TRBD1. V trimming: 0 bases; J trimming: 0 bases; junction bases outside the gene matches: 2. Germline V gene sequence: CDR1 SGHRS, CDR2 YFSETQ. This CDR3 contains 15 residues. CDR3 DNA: TGCGCCAGCAGCTTGGGGGACAGAAACCAAGAGACCCAGTACTTC. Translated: CASSLGDRNQETQYF. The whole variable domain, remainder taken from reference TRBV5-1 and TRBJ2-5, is KAGVTQTPRYLIKTRGQQVTLSCSPISGHRSVSWYQQTPGQGLQFLFEYFSETQRNKGNFPGRFSGRQFSNSRSEMNVSTLELGDSALYLCASSLGDRNQETQYFGPGTRLLVL.

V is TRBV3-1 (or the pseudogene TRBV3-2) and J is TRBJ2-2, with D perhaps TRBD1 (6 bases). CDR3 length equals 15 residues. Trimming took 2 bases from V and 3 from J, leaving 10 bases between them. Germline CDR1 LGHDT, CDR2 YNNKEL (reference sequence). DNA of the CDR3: TGTGCCAGCAGCCAACCGGGACACTACACCGGGGAGCTGTTTTTT. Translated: CASSQPGHYTGELFF.

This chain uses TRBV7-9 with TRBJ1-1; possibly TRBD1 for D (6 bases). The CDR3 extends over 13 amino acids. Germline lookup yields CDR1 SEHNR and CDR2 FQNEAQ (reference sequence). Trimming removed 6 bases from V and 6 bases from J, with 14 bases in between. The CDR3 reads CASRPGTIPEAFF. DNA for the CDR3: TGTGCCAGCAGACCCGGGACAATCCCTGAAGCTTTCTTT.

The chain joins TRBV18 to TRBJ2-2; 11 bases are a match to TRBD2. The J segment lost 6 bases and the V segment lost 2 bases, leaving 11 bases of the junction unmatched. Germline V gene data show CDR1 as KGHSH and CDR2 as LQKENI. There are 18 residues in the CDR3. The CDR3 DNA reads TGTGCCAGCTCACCAGCCAAACTAGCGGGAGTTGTCGCCGGGGAGCTGTTTTTT. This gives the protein CASSPAKLAGVVAGELFF.

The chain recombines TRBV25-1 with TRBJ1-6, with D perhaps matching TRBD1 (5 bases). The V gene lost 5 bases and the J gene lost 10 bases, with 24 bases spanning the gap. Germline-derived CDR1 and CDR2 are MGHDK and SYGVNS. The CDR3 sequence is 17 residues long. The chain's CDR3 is CASSRTGGAFPQSPLHF. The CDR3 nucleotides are TGTGCCAGCAGTCGTACTGGAGGGGCTTTCCCCCAATCACCCCTCCACTTT.

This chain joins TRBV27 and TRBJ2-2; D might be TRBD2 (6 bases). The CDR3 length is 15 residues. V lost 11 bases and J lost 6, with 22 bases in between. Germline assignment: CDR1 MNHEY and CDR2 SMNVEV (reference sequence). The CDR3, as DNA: TGTGCCTCAAGGAGGGCAGACTATTTCGCCGGGGAGCTGTTTTTT. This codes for CASRRADYFAGELFF.

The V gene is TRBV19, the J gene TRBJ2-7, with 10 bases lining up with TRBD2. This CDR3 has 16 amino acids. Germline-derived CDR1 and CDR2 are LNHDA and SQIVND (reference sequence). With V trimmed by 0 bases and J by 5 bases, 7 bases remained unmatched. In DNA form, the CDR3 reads TGTGCCAGTAGTATAGATTTGGCTAGCGGGAGCAACGAGCAGTACTTC. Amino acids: CASSIDLASGSNEQYF.

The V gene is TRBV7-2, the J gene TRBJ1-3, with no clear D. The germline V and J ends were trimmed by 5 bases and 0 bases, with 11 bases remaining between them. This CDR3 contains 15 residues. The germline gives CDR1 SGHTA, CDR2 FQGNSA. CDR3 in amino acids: CASSRDGGSGNTIYF. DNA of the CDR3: TGTGCCAGCAGCCGCGACGGAGGCTCTGGAAACACCATATATTTT.

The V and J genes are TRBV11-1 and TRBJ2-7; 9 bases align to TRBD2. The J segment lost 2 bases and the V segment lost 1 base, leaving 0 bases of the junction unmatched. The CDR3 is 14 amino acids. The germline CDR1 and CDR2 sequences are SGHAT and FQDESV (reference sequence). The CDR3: CASSLGLAAYEQYF. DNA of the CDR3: TGTGCCAGCAGCTTAGGACTAGCGGCCTACGAGCAGTACTTC.

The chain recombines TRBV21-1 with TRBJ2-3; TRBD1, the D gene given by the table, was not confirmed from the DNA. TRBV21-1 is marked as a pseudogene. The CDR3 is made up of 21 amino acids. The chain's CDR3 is CASSKALLLGRSGRGKDTQYF. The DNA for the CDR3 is TGTGCCAGCAGCAAAGCGCTTTTACTTGGGCGTTCGGGCAGGGGAAAAGATACGCAGTATTTT.

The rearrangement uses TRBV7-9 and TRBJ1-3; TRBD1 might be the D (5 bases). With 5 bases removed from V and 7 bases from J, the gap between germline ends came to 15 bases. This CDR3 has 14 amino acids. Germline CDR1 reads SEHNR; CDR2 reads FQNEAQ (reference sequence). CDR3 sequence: CASSPIAGHNTIYF. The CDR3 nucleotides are TGTGCCAGCAGCCCTATCGCGGGGCACAACACCATATATTTT.

CDR3 sequence: CASSLRWADYEQYF. The CDR3 region has the DNA TGTGCCAGCAGCCTTAGGTGGGCAGACTACGAGCAGTACTTC. The genes are TRBV14 and TRBJ2-7; D uncertain. CDR1 and CDR2 (germline): SGHDN, FVKESK. Trimming left V 4 bases short and J 3 bases short, with 13 bases between. The CDR3 extends over 14 amino acids. Combining the CDR3 with reference TRBV14 and TRBJ2-7 gives the whole variable domain EAGVTQFPSHSVIEKGQTVTLRCDPISGHDNLYWYRRVMGKEIKFLLHFVKESKQDESGMPNNRFLAERTGGTYSTLKVQPAELEDSGVYFCASSLRWADYEQYFGPGTRLTVT.

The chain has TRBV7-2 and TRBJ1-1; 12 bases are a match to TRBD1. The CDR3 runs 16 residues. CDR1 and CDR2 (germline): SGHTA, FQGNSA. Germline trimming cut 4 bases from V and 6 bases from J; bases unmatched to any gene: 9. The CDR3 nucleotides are TGTGCCAGCAGCTACATTGCCGGGACAGGGGGCTCTGAAGCTTTCTTT. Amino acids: CASSYIAGTGGSEAFF.

DNA of the CDR3: TGTGCCACCTCCTCGGGACAGGGTCATAATTCACCCCTCCACTTT. This sequence encodes CATSSGQGHNSPLHF. The chain links TRBV24-1 to TRBJ1-6, with TRBD1 identical over 9 bases. Germline V gene sequence: CDR1 KGHDR, CDR2 SFDVKD. This CDR3 is 15 amino acids long. Trimming at V came to 9 bases and at J to 5 bases, leaving 7 bases not matched to a gene.

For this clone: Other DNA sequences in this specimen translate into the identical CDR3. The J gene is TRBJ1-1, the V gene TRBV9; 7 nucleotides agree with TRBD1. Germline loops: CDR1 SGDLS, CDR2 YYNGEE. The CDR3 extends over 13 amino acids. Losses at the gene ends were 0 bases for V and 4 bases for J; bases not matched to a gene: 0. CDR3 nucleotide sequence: TGTGCCAGCAGCGTAGGACAGGGCACTGAAGCTTTCTTT. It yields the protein CASSVGQGTEAFF.